This entry lists 31 T cell receptor beta chains sequenced from one sample in a study of radiotherapy plus CTLA-4 blockade in lung cancer. Using immunoSEQ multiplex PCR, the repertoire was profiled, and TCRdb retains in-frame clones only, with some absent. The table records 90,000 to 100,000 clones, approximately 82% of them present only once. Source: peripheral blood, taken from a patient treated with radiotherapy plus ipilimumab. The receptor set was obtained from a human donor with non-small cell lung cancer that progressed on radiotherapy plus ipilimumab.

This sequence joins TRBV19 and TRBJ2-5, with a possible D match to TRBD2 (7 bases). Between the trimmed V and J ends, which lost 5 bases and 2 bases, there was a span of 21 bases. Germline V gene lookup returns CDR1 LNHDA and CDR2 SQIVND (reference sequence). The CDR3 contains 17 residues. The CDR3 loop is CASSPMRGREGQETQYF. The CDR3 DNA reads as TGTGCCAGTAGTCCCATGCGGGGGCGCGAAGGACAAGAGACCCAGTACTTC.

This chain connects TRBV15 to TRBJ1-5; D ambiguous. Germline values: CDR1 LNHNV, CDR2 YYDKDF (reference sequence). The V gene lost 2 bases and the J gene lost 11 bases, with 13 bases spanning the gap. CDR3 length: 13 residues. CDR3 sequence: CATSRPDGLTQHF. Written as DNA, the CDR3 is TGTGCCACCAGCAGACCGGACGGTCTGACCCAGCATTTT. Full variable domain (missing parts from reference TRBV15 and TRBJ1-5): DAMVIQNPRYQVTQFGKPVTLSCSQTLNHNVMYWYQQKSSQAPKLLFHYYDKDFNNEADTPDNFQSRRPNTSFCFLDIRSPGLGDTAMYLCATSRPDGLTQHFGDGTRLSIL.

V is TRBV5-1 and J is TRBJ1-2; TRBD1 aligns across 9 bases. V lost 1 base and J lost 9; bases outside the gene matches: 7. Germline V CDR1 and CDR2: SGHRS, YFSETQ. The CDR3 is made up of 14 amino acids. The CDR3 DNA reads as TGCGCCAGCAGCTTGAGCGGGGACAGGGCCAGCTACACCTTC. It yields the protein CASSLSGDRASYTF.

This clone came up a few times. The chain links TRBV6-5 to TRBJ2-7; 7 nucleotides line up with TRBD2. The V gene end was trimmed by 4 bases and the J gene end by 0 bases; junction bases not matched to a gene: 3. CDR3 length: 14 residues. The germline V gene has CDR1 MNHEY and CDR2 SVGAGI. The CDR3 nucleotides read TGTGCCAGCAGTTGGGGGGGGGACTCCTACGAGCAGTACTTC. Translation gives CASSWGGDSYEQYF.

The rearrangement joins TRBV2 to TRBJ1-2; D is undetermined. Per germline, CDR1 SNHLY and CDR2 FYNNEI. The germline V and J ends were trimmed by 1 base and 5 bases, with 14 bases remaining between them. This CDR3 contains 15 residues. The CDR3 DNA is TGTGCCAGCAGTGAAGGACGACGGAACGTTTATGGCTACACCTTC. Protein product: CASSEGRRNVYGYTF. The variable domain in full, completed from reference TRBV2 and TRBJ1-2, reads EPEVTQTPSHQVTQMGQEVILRCVPISNHLYFYWYRQILGQKVEFLVSFYNNEISEKSEIFDDQFSVERPDGSNFTLKIRSTKLEDSAMYFCASSEGRRNVYGYTFGSGTRLTVV.

Remarks on this clone: The sample carries other DNA sequences with the same CDR3. The gene calls are TRBV9 and TRBJ2-1, with 7 bases aligning to TRBD2. CDR1 is SGDLS and CDR2 is YYNGEE in the germline V gene. The V and J ends lost 0 bases and 1 base, in that order; junction bases with no gene match: 4. CDR3 length: 16 amino acids. The CDR3 protein is CASSVGLAGSYNEQFF. In nucleotides, the CDR3 is TGTGCCAGCAGCGTAGGTTTAGCGGGTTCCTACAATGAGCAGTTCTTC. The full variable domain, with the rest looked up from reference TRBV9 and TRBJ2-1, is DSGVTQTPKHLITATGQRVTLRCSPRSGDLSVYWYQQSLDQGLQFLIQYYNGEERAKGNILERFSAQQFPDLHSELNLSSLELGDSALYFCASSVGLAGSYNEQFFGPGTRLTVL.

Remarks on this clone: One junction end disagrees with the germline gene, perhaps due to a read error. The rearrangement uses TRBV30 and TRBJ1-4, with a tentative D call TRBD1 (5 bases). Germline V gene data show CDR1 as GTSNPN and CDR2 as SVGIG (reference sequence). The CDR3 contains 15 residues. The CDR3 DNA reads TGTGCCTGGAGTGTACGTCAGGGCCCGAATGAAAAGCTGTTTTTT. Its translation is CAWSVRQGPNEKLFF.

The chain has TRBV7-2 and TRBJ2-3, with TRBD2 matching over 9 bases. The V gene end was trimmed by 5 bases and the J gene end by 4 bases; junction bases not matched to a gene: 10. The CDR3 loop spans 16 amino acids. Germline V CDR1 and CDR2: SGHTA, FQGNSA. This CDR3 reads CASSLQGTSSSDTQYF. CDR3 in DNA: TGTGCCAGCAGCCTACAAGGGACTAGCTCGTCAGATACGCAGTATTTT.

The V call is TRBV5-4, the J call TRBJ2-1, with D uncertain. V was clipped by 4 bases and J by 1 base, with 6 bases between them. This CDR3 contains 13 residues. Per germline, CDR1 SGHNT and CDR2 YYREEE (reference sequence). The CDR3 spells CASSPPSYNEQFF. CDR3 DNA: TGTGCCAGCAGCCCCCCGTCCTACAATGAGCAGTTCTTC. Full variable domain (rest looked up from reference TRBV5-4 and TRBJ2-1): ETGVTQSPTHLIKTRGQQVTLRCSSQSGHNTVSWYQQALGQGPQFIFQYYREEENGRGNFPPRFSGLQFPNYSSELNVNALELDDSALYLCASSPPSYNEQFFGPGTRLTVL.

V gene TRBV10-3 combines with J gene TRBJ2-1; D ambiguous. CDR3 length equals 14 residues. Trimming stripped 0 bases from V and 7 bases from J, with 10 bases between. Germline V gene sequence: CDR1 ENHRY, CDR2 SYGVKD. The chain's CDR3 is CAISESPPNNEQFF. CDR3 nucleotide sequence: TGTGCCATCAGTGAGTCCCCCCCCAATAATGAGCAGTTCTTC.

The chain has TRBV27 and TRBJ1-2; 12 bases agree with TRBD1. V gave up 5 bases and J gave up 8 bases; unmatched junction bases: 12. The CDR3 runs to 16 residues. CDR1 and CDR2 (germline): MNHEY, SMNVEV (reference sequence). The CDR3 DNA reads as TGTGCCAGCAGTATTTTGCCGGGACAGGGGGCTGAGGGCTACACCTTC. This codes for CASSILPGQGAEGYTF.

This chain uses TRBV7-8 with TRBJ1-1; D gene uncertain. CDR1 SGHVS and CDR2 FQNEAQ come from the germline V gene. The V end lost 5 bases, the J end lost 2 bases, and 9 bases lay between the germline ends. CDR3 length: 13 residues. CDR3 loop: CASSRLSNTEAFF. CDR3 sequence (DNA): TGTGCCAGCAGCCGGCTGTCAAACACTGAAGCTTTCTTT.

V and J are TRBV10-3 and TRBJ1-5; TRBD1 matches 7 bases. The CDR3 sequence is 14 residues long. Germline trimming cut 6 bases from V and 2 bases from J; bases unmatched to any gene: 4. Germline CDR1 reads ENHRY; CDR2 reads SYGVKD. The CDR3 region is CAIRETGGNQPQHF. The CDR3 bases are TGTGCCATCAGGGAAACAGGGGGCAATCAGCCCCAGCATTTT.

V usage is TRBV27 and J usage is TRBJ2-1; D is perhaps TRBD1 (5 bases). Germline V lookup: CDR1 MNHEY, CDR2 SMNVEV (reference sequence). This CDR3 has 15 amino acids. V was clipped by 7 bases and J by 3 bases, with 16 bases between them. For the CDR3, the DNA is TGTGCCAGCATTGCGGAAAATCAGGGCTACAATGAGCAGTTCTTC. Amino acid sequence: CASIAENQGYNEQFF.

The gene calls are TRBV11-2 and TRBJ2-5, with TRBD2 as a possible D gene (6 bases). The germline V gene encodes CDR1 SGHAT and CDR2 FQNNGV. The CDR3 is 16 amino acids. Trimming took 2 bases from V and 1 from J, leaving 14 bases between them. The CDR3 bases are TGTGCCAGCAGCTTATCTACGGGAGCGATCCAAGAGACCCAGTACTTC. Protein: CASSLSTGAIQETQYF.

The CDR3 is CASSELSIGHTEAFF. The DNA of the CDR3 is TGTGCCAGCAGTGAACTATCAATCGGACACACTGAAGCTTTCTTT. V and J are TRBV2 and TRBJ1-1; D gene unclear. Germline CDR1 SNHLY, CDR2 FYNNEI. CDR3 length equals 15 residues. The V and J ends lost 2 bases and 3 bases respectively, with 13 bases between them.

This chain uses TRBV19 with TRBJ2-1; possibly TRBD1 or TRBD2 for D (5 bases each). The CDR3 runs 15 residues. From germline, CDR1 is LNHDA and CDR2 SQIVND (reference sequence). The V end lost 6 bases, the J end lost 0 bases, and 12 bases lay between the germline ends. Here the CDR3 DNA reads TGTGCCAGTAGCGGGACGCTCCACTCCTACAATGAGCAGTTCTTC. This codes for CASSGTLHSYNEQFF.

This clone has just a few counts. The genes are TRBV29-1 and TRBJ1-2; D is ambiguous. This CDR3 is built from 11 residues. Germline V gene lookup returns CDR1 SQVTM and CDR2 ANQGSEA. The V and J ends lost 3 bases and 7 bases respectively, with 9 bases between them. CDR3 region: CSVDYGSGYTF. In nucleotides, the CDR3 is TGCAGCGTTGATTACGGGAGTGGCTACACCTTC.

This clone was picked up a small number of times. The chain couples TRBV6-5 to TRBJ2-7; D possibly corresponds to TRBD1 (5 bases). The germline V gene has CDR1 MNHEY and CDR2 SVGAGI. V lost 10 bases and J lost 2, with 12 bases in between. This CDR3 comprises 12 residues. The CDR3 protein is CATATVTYEQYF. CDR3 sequence (DNA): TGTGCCACCGCGACAGTGACCTACGAGCAGTACTTC.

The gene calls are TRBV28 and TRBJ1-2; D may be TRBD1 (5 bases). Germline CDR1 and CDR2: MDHEN and SYDVKM. Between the trimmed V and J ends, which lost 3 bases and 4 bases, there was a span of 15 bases. The CDR3 runs 15 residues. The CDR3 region has the DNA TGTGCCAGCAGTTTGGTTTTCAGGGTGCCCTATGGCTACACCTTC. Translating it yields CASSLVFRVPYGYTF.

The chain combines TRBV4-1 with TRBJ2-5; no firm D call. The CDR3 runs to 14 residues. Trimming stripped 2 bases from V and 5 bases from J, with 12 bases between. Germline CDR1 MGHRA, CDR2 YSYEKL. The CDR3 here is CASSQLDGSETQYF. The CDR3 DNA follows: TGCGCCAGCAGCCAATTGGATGGATCGGAGACCCAGTACTTC.

The CDR3 nucleotides read TGTGCCAGCAGTTACTCGGAGGGGGGATCCTACGAGCAGTACTTC. Protein sequence: CASSYSEGGSYEQYF. This chain links TRBV6-5 with TRBJ2-7; either TRBD1 or TRBD2 may fit D (6 bases each). Per germline, CDR1 MNHEY and CDR2 SVGAGI. This CDR3 has 15 residues. Trimming pared 0 bases from V and 1 base from J, leaving 10 bases between.

The gene calls are TRBV29-1 and TRBJ1-2, with D possibly being TRBD1 (5 bases). The V end lost 7 bases, the J end lost 1 base, and 13 bases lay between the germline ends. Germline-derived CDR1 and CDR2 are SQVTM and ANQGSEA. The CDR3 is 13 residues long. The CDR3 DNA is TGCAGCGGTGGGGGTGGCGGTAACTATGGCTACACCTTC. Translated: CSGGGGGNYGYTF.

This clone was detected only a few times. The rearrangement links TRBV10-1 to TRBJ2-1, with 8 bases that match TRBD2. The germline gives CDR1 WNHNN, CDR2 SYGVQD (reference sequence). There are 16 residues in the CDR3. V shed 5 bases, J shed 5 bases, and the junction held 11 bases outside the gene matches. CDR3 nucleotide sequence: TGCGCCAGCAGTAATCCCGCGGGAGGTAGGGACAATGAGCAGTTCTTC. Its protein is CASSNPAGGRDNEQFF.

This chain uses TRBV27 with TRBJ1-2, with D possibly matching TRBD1 (5 bases). The CDR3 consists of 12 residues. V was pared by 4 bases and J by 8 bases, with 11 bases between. The V gene's germline CDR1 is MNHEY and CDR2 SMNVEV (reference sequence). CDR3: CASSSTGRGYTF. The CDR3 DNA follows: TGTGCCAGCAGTTCAACAGGACGGGGCTACACCTTC.

The chain recombines TRBV28 with TRBJ2-1; D is ambiguous. Germline CDR1 reads MDHEN; CDR2 reads SYDVKM. This CDR3 contains 14 residues. With 8 bases removed from V and 3 bases from J, the gap between germline ends came to 14 bases. The CDR3 DNA reads TGTGCCAGCCATGAAGGAGCCTACTACAATGAGCAGTTCTTC. It yields the protein CASHEGAYYNEQFF.

The rearrangement joins TRBV6-1 to TRBJ1-5, with D uncertain. The CDR3 spans 16 residues. The V gene lost 0 bases and the J gene lost 4 bases, with 13 bases spanning the gap. Germline V lookup: CDR1 MNHNS, CDR2 SASEGT. CDR3 coding DNA: TGTGCCAGCAGTGAAGCTCGCACCCCCAGAAATCAGCCCCAGCATTTT. Amino acids: CASSEARTPRNQPQHF.

The V gene is TRBV5-1, the J gene TRBJ1-2; D is possibly TRBD1 (6 bases). Trimming removed 4 bases at V and 0 bases at J, with 16 bases between. The CDR3 is 16 amino acids. CDR1 is SGHRS and CDR2 is YFSETQ in the germline V gene. In nucleotides, the CDR3 is TGCGCCAGCAGCACCGGGACGACAGGAACTAACTATGGCTACACCTTC. Its translation is CASSTGTTGTNYGYTF.

This chain connects TRBV4-2 to TRBJ1-1; possibly TRBD1 for D (5 bases). This CDR3 contains 16 residues. V was clipped by 7 bases and J by 0 bases, with 18 bases between them. The germline CDR1 and CDR2 sequences are LGHNA and YNFKEQ. CDR3 sequence (DNA): TGTGCCAGCACCGAACTAGCGACAGAAATGAACACTGAAGCTTTCTTT. Its protein is CASTELATEMNTEAFF.

The V gene is TRBV5-1, the J gene TRBJ1-5; D is possibly TRBD1 (6 bases). The CDR3 loop spans 15 amino acids. CDR1 SGHRS and CDR2 YFSETQ come from the germline V gene. V lost 0 bases and J 6 bases, leaving 13 bases between the germline ends. As DNA, the CDR3 is TGCGCCAGCAGCTTGGACGGGGGCAGGACTCAGCCCCAGCATTTT. This sequence encodes CASSLDGGRTQPQHF.

V is TRBV29-1 and J is TRBJ1-3, with D uncertain. Deletions cut 7 bases from V and 3 bases from J, with 13 bases between. CDR1 and CDR2 from the germline V gene are SQVTM and ANQGSEA. CDR3 size: 13 residues. The CDR3: CSAGEAVGNTIYF. The CDR3 bases are TGCAGCGCCGGGGAGGCCGTTGGAAACACCATATATTTT.